The source of this T cell receptor (beta chain) is a study of blood T cell repertoires in COVID-19. This clone has a handful of counts. Sequencing used immunoSEQ multiplex PCR; TCRdb keeps in-frame clones, though not all of them. Seen here are 250,000 to 300,000 clones, roughly 90% observed once, and the top ten hold around 12%. In germline, CDR1 is MGHDK, CDR2 SYGVNS. The CDR3 covers 15 residues. V lost 3 bases, J lost 3 bases, and 8 bases stayed unmatched. The receptor comes from a woman aged 25-40 years with COVID-19, enrolled during active disease. The chain combines TRBV25-1 with TRBJ2-7; 7 nucleotides line up with TRBD1. The sequenced material came from peripheral blood. In DNA, the CDR3 is TGTGCCAGCAGTGATCCCACAGGGGCGATCTACGAGCAGTACTTC. Amino acid sequence: CASSDPTGAIYEQYF.